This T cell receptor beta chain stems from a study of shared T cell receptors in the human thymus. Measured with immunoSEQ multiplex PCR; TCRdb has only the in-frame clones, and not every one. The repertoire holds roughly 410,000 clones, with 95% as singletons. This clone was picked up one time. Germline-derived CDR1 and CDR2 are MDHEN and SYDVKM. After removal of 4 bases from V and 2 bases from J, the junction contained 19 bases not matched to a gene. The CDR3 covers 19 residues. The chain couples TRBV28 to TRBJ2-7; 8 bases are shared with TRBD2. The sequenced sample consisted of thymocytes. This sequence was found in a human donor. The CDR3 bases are TGTGCCAGCAGTTGTACGACTAGCGCACAGGTTCGAAGAACCTACGAGCAGTACTTC. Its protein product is CASSCTTSAQVRRTYEQYF.